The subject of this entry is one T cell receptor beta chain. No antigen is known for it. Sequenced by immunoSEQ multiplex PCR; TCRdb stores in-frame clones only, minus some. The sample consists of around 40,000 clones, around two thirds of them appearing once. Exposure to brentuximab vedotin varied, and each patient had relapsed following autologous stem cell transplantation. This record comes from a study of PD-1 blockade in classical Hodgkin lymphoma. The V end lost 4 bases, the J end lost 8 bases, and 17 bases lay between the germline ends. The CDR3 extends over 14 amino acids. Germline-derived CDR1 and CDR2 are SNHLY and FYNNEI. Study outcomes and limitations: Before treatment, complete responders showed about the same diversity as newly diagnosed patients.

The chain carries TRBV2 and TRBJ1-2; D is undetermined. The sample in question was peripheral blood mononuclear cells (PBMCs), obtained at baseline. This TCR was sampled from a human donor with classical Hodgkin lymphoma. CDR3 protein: CASSGQAGQRGYTF. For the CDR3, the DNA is TGTGCCAGCAGTGGGCAGGCCGGCCAGCGGGGCTACACCTTC.